One and the same sample provided the 31 T cell receptor beta chains below, sequenced in a study of blood T cell repertoires in COVID-19. Assay used: immunoSEQ multiplex PCR; TCRdb lists only in-frame clones, some missing. This sample has just over 200,000 clones, with over 60% found just once. What was sequenced was peripheral blood. Receptors originate from a woman in her 70s with acute or convalescent COVID-19.

The chain employs TRBV2 and TRBJ1-1, with 9 bases aligning to TRBD1. Germline loops: CDR1 SNHLY, CDR2 FYNNEI. V gave up 4 bases and J gave up 6 bases; unmatched junction bases: 3. This CDR3 comprises 13 residues. CDR3 region: CASSGQGVAEAFF. CDR3 bases: TGTGCCAGCAGTGGACAGGGGGTTGCTGAAGCTTTCTTT. Filled out from reference TRBV2 and TRBJ1-1, the complete variable domain reads EPEVTQTPSHQVTQMGQEVILRCVPISNHLYFYWYRQILGQKVEFLVSFYNNEISEKSEIFDDQFSVERPDGSNFTLKIRSTKLEDSAMYFCASSGQGVAEAFFGQGTRLTVV.

The chain is built from TRBV15 and TRBJ2-7, with 7 bases matching TRBD1. CDR1 and CDR2 (germline): LNHNV, YYDKDF (reference sequence). J lost 5 bases, V lost 2 bases, and 9 bases had no gene match. This CDR3 contains 15 residues. CDR3 loop: CATSRRQDRPHEQYF. The CDR3 DNA reads TGTGCCACCAGCAGACGCCAGGACAGGCCCCACGAGCAGTACTTC.

V gene TRBV30 combines with J gene TRBJ2-1; tentative D call: TRBD2 (6 bases). The CDR3 spans 15 residues. V was trimmed by 2 bases and J by 3 bases, leaving 14 bases between them. From germline, CDR1 is GTSNPN and CDR2 SVGIG (reference sequence). The CDR3 region is CAWSPGTLNYNEQFF. The DNA for the CDR3 is TGTGCCTGGAGTCCCGGGACTCTAAACTACAATGAGCAGTTCTTC.

As regards this clone: One end of the junction fails to match germline, which may point to a read error. The chain carries TRBV5-1 and TRBJ2-7; 8 bases match TRBD2. CDR1 and CDR2 (germline): SGHRS, YFSETQ. CDR3 length: 14 residues. CDR3 in amino acids: CASRLVSGVYEQYF. The CDR3 nucleotides read TGCGCCAGCAGATTGGTTAGCGGGGTATACGAGCAGTACTTC.

The chain joins TRBV5-1 to TRBJ2-1; 9 positions agree with TRBD2. The CDR3 length is 14 residues. The V gene's germline CDR1 is SGHRS and CDR2 YFSETQ. V was pared by 3 bases and J by 5 bases, with 3 bases of the junction left unmatched. CDR3 bases: TGCGCCAGCAGCTCGACTAGCGGAAACAATGAGCAGTTCTTC. This sequence encodes CASSSTSGNNEQFF.

The rearrangement links TRBV5-4 to TRBJ2-3; the match to TRBD2 covers 12 bases. The junction had 4 bases not matched to a gene; V was cut back by 4 bases and J by 4 bases. The CDR3 covers 15 residues. Germline-derived CDR1 and CDR2 are SGHNT and YYREEE (reference sequence). This CDR3 is CASSPGTSGPDTQYF. CDR3 bases: TGTGCCAGCAGCCCCGGGACTAGCGGGCCAGATACGCAGTATTTT.

This chain joins TRBV10-3 and TRBJ1-6; D remains unclear. Trimming took off 2 bases at V and 8 bases at J, with 13 bases between the two ends. The length of the CDR3 is 15 residues. Germline V gene sequence: CDR1 ENHRY, CDR2 SYGVKD. The CDR3 DNA follows: TGTGCCATCAGTGAGACATACAGCATGGATTCACCCCTCCACTTT. Amino acid sequence: CAISETYSMDSPLHF.

This clone was counted a few times. The V and J genes are TRBV2 and TRBJ1-2; 11 positions agree with TRBD1. This CDR3 contains 15 residues. Germline trimming cut 5 bases from V and 6 bases from J; bases unmatched to any gene: 8. Germline values: CDR1 SNHLY, CDR2 FYNNEI. DNA of the CDR3: TGTGCCAGCAGTCCGGACAGGGGGCGGCTCCATGGCTACACCTTC. As protein: CASSPDRGRLHGYTF.

The J gene is TRBJ2-7, the V gene TRBV29-1; 9 bases are shared with TRBD2. V lost 6 bases and J lost 2; bases outside the gene matches: 2. The CDR3 loop spans 12 amino acids. The germline V gene has CDR1 SQVTM and CDR2 ANQGSEA. This chain's CDR3 is CSVPSGAYEQYF. DNA for the CDR3: TGCAGCGTCCCTAGCGGGGCCTACGAGCAGTACTTC.

V usage is TRBV27 and J usage is TRBJ2-3, with D perhaps matching TRBD1 (5 bases). The V and J ends lost 1 base and 3 bases respectively, with 11 bases between them. CDR1 and CDR2 from the germline V gene are MNHEY and SMNVEV (reference sequence). CDR3 size: 15 residues. CDR3 amino acids: CASSLWGPRTDTQYF. In nucleotides, the CDR3 is TGTGCCAGCAGTTTATGGGGCCCCCGGACAGATACGCAGTATTTT.

The rearrangement uses TRBV5-1 and TRBJ1-2, with D possibly TRBD1 on 6 matching bases. CDR3 size: 15 residues. V was trimmed by 4 bases and J by 0 bases, leaving 13 bases between them. Germline V gene sequence: CDR1 SGHRS, CDR2 YFSETQ. CDR3 loop: CASSVGAGTNYGYTF. The DNA for the CDR3 is TGCGCCAGCAGCGTGGGGGCAGGGACTAACTATGGCTACACCTTC.

The chain joins TRBV6-5 to TRBJ1-1; 8 bases are shared with TRBD1. This CDR3 has 15 residues. Germline V gene sequence: CDR1 MNHEY, CDR2 SVGAGI. J was trimmed by 1 base and V by 2 bases; bases with no gene match: 3. CDR3 region: CASSYRGTGNTEAFF. The CDR3 DNA sequence: TGTGCCAGCAGTTACAGAGGGACAGGGAACACTGAAGCTTTCTTT.

The genes are TRBV11-3 and TRBJ1-1; no clear D gene. Germline CDR1 SGHNT, CDR2 YENEEA. CDR3 length: 18 amino acids. V lost 3 bases and J 3 bases, leaving 23 bases between the germline ends. CDR3 coding DNA: TGTGCCAGCAGCTTGGTACGACGGTACGCGAGGCGGGACACTGAAGCTTTCTTT. This encodes CASSLVRRYARRDTEAFF.

The chain couples TRBV19 to TRBJ1-2; maybe TRBD1 (6 bases). CDR3 size: 15 residues. Germline assignment: CDR1 LNHDA and CDR2 SQIVND (reference sequence). Trimming removed 5 bases at V and 4 bases at J, with 17 bases between. CDR3 bases: TGTGCCAGTAGTGAACAGGGCCGGGGCACCTATGGCTACACCTTC. As protein: CASSEQGRGTYGYTF.

This clone was counted between two and nine times. V usage is TRBV11-2 and J usage is TRBJ1-1; D is possibly TRBD1 (6 bases). The germline V gene encodes CDR1 SGHAT and CDR2 FQNNGV. The CDR3 has 15 amino acids. V lost 2 bases and J 1 base, leaving 11 bases between the germline ends. The CDR3 bases are TGTGCCAGCAGCTTAAATGGACAGTCGAACACTGAAGCTTTCTTT. This encodes CASSLNGQSNTEAFF.

The chain employs TRBV2 and TRBJ1-5; possibly TRBD1 for D (5 bases). V gave up 2 bases and J gave up 5 bases, with 13 bases separating them. In germline, CDR1 is SNHLY, CDR2 FYNNEI. This CDR3 is 15 amino acids long. The CDR3 DNA reads TGTGCCAGCAGTGAATGGGGGAGGGAGGATCAGCCCCAGCATTTT. This gives the protein CASSEWGREDQPQHF.

V gene TRBV30 combines with J gene TRBJ1-5, with D hard to call. Deletions cut 2 bases from V and 7 bases from J, with 12 bases between. Germline CDR1 is GTSNPN and CDR2 is SVGIG (reference sequence). The CDR3 spans 13 residues. The CDR3 sequence is CAWSYSEGQPQHF. The DNA for the CDR3 is TGTGCCTGGAGTTATTCGGAGGGCCAGCCCCAGCATTTT.

The chain recombines TRBV10-3 with TRBJ2-7, with 7 positions matching TRBD1. V trimming: 0 bases; J trimming: 4 bases; junction bases outside the gene matches: 18. The CDR3 is made up of 19 amino acids. From germline, CDR1 is ENHRY and CDR2 SYGVKD. CDR3 amino acids: CAISESLGLSGGVVYEQYF. The CDR3 DNA is TGTGCCATCAGTGAGTCTTTAGGGTTATCAGGGGGTGTTGTTTACGAGCAGTACTTC.

The V and J genes are TRBV14 and TRBJ2-1; D gene ambiguous. Germline CDR1 SGHDN, CDR2 FVKESK. CDR3 size: 13 residues. Trimming took off 1 base at V and 8 bases at J, with 9 bases between the two ends. CDR3 loop: CASSQVEIDEQFF. The CDR3, as DNA: TGTGCCAGCAGCCAAGTTGAGATCGATGAGCAGTTCTTC.

This clone was observed many times. This chain connects TRBV5-4 to TRBJ2-7, with D possibly matching TRBD2 (6 bases). The V gene's germline CDR1 is SGHNT and CDR2 YYREEE (reference sequence). V gave up 4 bases and J gave up 0 bases, with 14 bases separating them. This CDR3 region has 15 residues. CDR3: CASSSSSGASYEQYF. In DNA, the CDR3 is TGTGCCAGCAGCAGCTCGTCGGGAGCCTCCTACGAGCAGTACTTC. Combining the CDR3 with reference TRBV5-4 and TRBJ2-7 gives the whole variable domain ETGVTQSPTHLIKTRGQQVTLRCSSQSGHNTVSWYQQALGQGPQFIFQYYREEENGRGNFPPRFSGLQFPNYSSELNVNALELDDSALYLCASSSSSGASYEQYFGPGTRLTVT.

This CDR3 is CASSLEPPGAYSNQPQHF. The CDR3 bases are TGTGCCAGCAGTCTCGAGCCCCCGGGAGCCTATAGCAATCAGCCCCAGCATTTT. V gene TRBV6-6 combines with J gene TRBJ1-5; D gene uncertain. The V gene's germline CDR1 is MNHNY and CDR2 SVGAGI (reference sequence). This CDR3 contains 18 residues. V dropped 5 bases and J dropped 0 bases, with 20 bases sitting between them.

This chain uses TRBV7-9 with TRBJ1-2; a weak D match, TRBD1 (5 bases). Germline V CDR1 and CDR2: SEHNR, FQNEAQ (reference sequence). With 3 bases removed from V and 3 bases from J, the gap between germline ends came to 17 bases. This CDR3 has 16 residues. CDR3 coding DNA: TGTGCCAGCAGCTTCGGCGGGACTCAAAGCGACTATGGCTACACCTTC. As protein: CASSFGGTQSDYGYTF.

With regard to this clone: The same CDR3 also results from other DNA sequences found in this sample. V gene TRBV5-1 combines with J gene TRBJ2-7; 9 positions agree with TRBD1. V shed 2 bases, J shed 2 bases, and the junction held 2 bases outside the gene matches. Germline lookup yields CDR1 SGHRS and CDR2 YFSETQ. This CDR3 region has 14 residues. The CDR3 reads CASSFGQGTYEQYF. The CDR3 coding sequence is TGCGCCAGCAGCTTCGGACAGGGGACCTACGAGCAGTACTTC. The full variable domain, its missing parts supplied by reference TRBV5-1 and TRBJ2-7, is KAGVTQTPRYLIKTRGQQVTLSCSPISGHRSVSWYQQTPGQGLQFLFEYFSETQRNKGNFPGRFSGRQFSNSRSEMNVSTLELGDSALYLCASSFGQGTYEQYFGPGTRLTVT.

V gene TRBV7-8 combines with J gene TRBJ1-2, with D possibly matching TRBD1 (6 bases). Per germline, CDR1 SGHVS and CDR2 FQNEAQ. There are 15 residues in the CDR3. The germline V and J ends were trimmed by 0 bases and 8 bases, with 16 bases remaining between them. This chain's CDR3 is CASSLAGRGYGGYTF. DNA of the CDR3: TGTGCCAGCAGCTTAGCTGGCAGGGGCTATGGGGGCTACACCTTC.

V is TRBV6-5 and J is TRBJ2-4, with TRBD1 matching over 11 bases. The CDR3 is 15 residues long. CDR1 MNHEY and CDR2 SVGAGI come from the germline V gene. After removal of 5 bases from V and 6 bases from J, the junction contained 6 bases not matched to a gene. The CDR3 bases are TGTGCCAGCAGTCTGGGACAGGGGGTAGTAAACATTCAGTACTTC. It is translated as CASSLGQGVVNIQYF.

The chain employs TRBV5-1 and TRBJ1-1; 8 nucleotides align to TRBD1. The CDR3 has 14 amino acids. CDR1 and CDR2 from the germline V gene are SGHRS and YFSETQ. Unmatched junction bases numbered 12, after V lost 3 bases and J lost 11 bases. CDR3 protein: CASSSGPDRGYAFF. DNA of the CDR3: TGCGCCAGCAGCTCGGGCCCTGACAGGGGTTACGCTTTCTTT.

The gene calls are TRBV5-1 and TRBJ1-1; D is ambiguous. Trimming left V 4 bases short and J 6 bases short, with 19 bases between. This CDR3 region has 15 residues. CDR1 is SGHRS, CDR2 YFSETQ, per germline. DNA of the CDR3: TGCGCCAGCAGCGCCTCGACTGCTAGATCTTCTGAAGCTTTCTTT. Its translation is CASSASTARSSEAFF.

This clone was found once. The chain recombines TRBV6-5 with TRBJ2-5, with TRBD2 matching over 15 bases. Per the germline V gene, CDR1 is MNHEY and CDR2 is SVGAGI. With V trimmed by 4 bases and J by 5 bases, 5 bases remained unmatched. The CDR3 is 16 amino acids. The CDR3 loop reads CASSWTSGRVGETQYF. DNA of the CDR3: TGTGCCAGCAGTTGGACTAGCGGGAGGGTCGGGGAGACCCAGTACTTC.

The chain links TRBV10-3 to TRBJ1-6; 8 bases map to TRBD1. Trimming took 6 bases from V and 10 from J; bases not matched to a gene: 5. CDR1 is ENHRY, CDR2 SYGVKD, per germline. The CDR3 is 13 amino acids. The CDR3 nucleotides read TGTGCCATCAGCCAGACAGGGGACTCACCCCTCCACTTT. It is translated as CAISQTGDSPLHF.

The V call is TRBV5-4, the J call TRBJ2-3, with TRBD1 matching over 8 bases. This CDR3 has 15 residues. The V gene end was trimmed by 0 bases and the J gene end by 1 base; junction bases not matched to a gene: 1. The germline V gene encodes CDR1 SGHNT and CDR2 YYREEE (reference sequence). CDR3 DNA sequence: TGTGCCAGCAGCTTGGCGGGACAGGGCACAGATACGCAGTATTTT. Protein sequence: CASSLAGQGTDTQYF.

The J gene is TRBJ2-5, the V gene TRBV2; 7 bases agree with TRBD2. Germline lookup yields CDR1 SNHLY and CDR2 FYNNEI. This CDR3 is built from 13 residues. V was clipped by 4 bases and J by 5 bases; unmatched bases: 4. The CDR3 loop reads CASSAGLGETQYF. The CDR3 DNA reads TGTGCCAGCAGTGCCGGACTAGGGGAGACCCAGTACTTC. The variable domain in full, completed from reference TRBV2 and TRBJ2-5, reads EPEVTQTPSHQVTQMGQEVILRCVPISNHLYFYWYRQILGQKVEFLVSFYNNEISEKSEIFDDQFSVERPDGSNFTLKIRSTKLEDSAMYFCASSAGLGETQYFGPGTRLLVL.